Below, one T cell receptor beta chain is given with its context. Its antigen is unknown. CDR3 size: 13 residues. V was cut by 0 bases and J by 5 bases, with 7 bases left in between. Germline CDR1 SGHDN, CDR2 FVKESK. The method was immunoSEQ multiplex PCR; TCRdb's version includes in-frame clones alone and lacks a portion of them. The table has around 41,000 clones, about 93% seen once. The sample is drawn from a study of brain T cells in children with intractable seizures. Study observations and caveats: Absence of clones before surgery may stem from lower sequencing depth.

Sequencing was limited to surgery cases with top T cell transcript signatures in brain tissue. The sequence was collected from a girl aged 2-10 years with tuberous sclerosis and intractable seizures. This sequence joins TRBV14 and TRBJ2-5, with a possible D match to TRBD1 (6 bases). The source was peripheral blood, collected at surgery. As DNA, the CDR3 is TGTGCCAGCAGCCAAGATAGGGGGGAGACCCAGTACTTC. Protein product: CASSQDRGETQYF.